These 20 T cell receptor beta chains share one sample of origin, sequenced in a study of PD-1 blockade in classical Hodgkin lymphoma. Brentuximab vedotin exposure varied, and every patient relapsed after autologous stem cell transplantation. Thawed PBMCs were the source of CD4+ T cells, purified by magnetic negative selection. Measured with immunoSEQ multiplex PCR; TCRdb has only the in-frame clones, and not every one. Seen here are about 35,000 clones, about nine tenths observed once, and the top ten hold roughly 0.2%. The sample consisted of CD4+ T cells from blood, taken at baseline. The receptors originated from a human donor with classical Hodgkin lymphoma.

Only a few counts were recorded for this clone. The chain links TRBV28 to TRBJ2-1; no firm D call. The CDR3 consists of 13 residues. Germline V lookup: CDR1 MDHEN, CDR2 SYDVKM. V lost 6 bases and J lost 8, with 14 bases in between. The CDR3 loop is CASRSGVGDEQFF. CDR3 DNA: TGTGCCAGCAGATCCGGAGTTGGGGATGAGCAGTTCTTC.

V gene TRBV11-1 combines with J gene TRBJ2-7; D is uncertain. Germline V gene data show CDR1 as SGHAT and CDR2 as FQDESV (reference sequence). The CDR3 spans 12 residues. Between the trimmed V and J ends, which lost 3 bases and 3 bases, there was a span of 6 bases. DNA for the CDR3: TGTGCCAGCAGCTTTGACTTCTACGAGCAGTACTTC. Its protein is CASSFDFYEQYF.

This chain joins TRBV5-1 and TRBJ2-7, with 7 positions matching TRBD2. The CDR3 contains 14 residues. With 0 bases clipped from V and 4 bases from J, the junction kept 4 bases outside the gene matches. The germline V gene has CDR1 SGHRS and CDR2 YFSETQ. The CDR3 is CASSLVASGYEQYF. CDR3 sequence (DNA): TGCGCCAGCAGCTTGGTGGCTAGCGGTTACGAGCAGTACTTC.

The V call is TRBV5-1, the J call TRBJ1-4, with TRBD1 identical over 10 bases. Trimming cost V 5 bases and J 2 bases; bases outside gene matches: 9. The CDR3 consists of 17 residues. The germline gives CDR1 SGHRS, CDR2 YFSETQ. CDR3 sequence reads: CASRGTGVFATNEKLFF. DNA of the CDR3: TGCGCCAGCAGAGGGACAGGGGTTTTCGCGACTAATGAAAAACTGTTTTTT.

The chain has TRBV18 and TRBJ1-4; no definite D call. Germline V gene lookup returns CDR1 KGHSH and CDR2 LQKENI. This CDR3 has 15 amino acids. Trimming took 3 bases from V and 8 from J, leaving 16 bases between them. CDR3 residues: CASSPRGGREEKLFF. The DNA for the CDR3 is TGTGCCAGCTCACCCCGGGGAGGAAGAGAGGAAAAACTGTTTTTT.

This clone showed up just a few times. The rearrangement joins TRBV30 to TRBJ1-1, with D tentatively TRBD1 (6 bases). CDR3 length: 13 residues. CDR1 GTSNPN and CDR2 SVGIG come from the germline V gene (reference sequence). The V end lost 3 bases, the J end lost 1 base, and 9 bases lay between the germline ends. DNA for the CDR3: TGTGCCTGGAGGCCGACAGGGAACACTGAAGCTTTCTTT. Residues: CAWRPTGNTEAFF.

The chain is built from TRBV10-3 and TRBJ2-1, with 8 bases identical to TRBD2. After removal of 4 bases from V and 1 base from J, the junction contained 6 bases not matched to a gene. The CDR3 consists of 16 residues. The germline gives CDR1 ENHRY, CDR2 SYGVKD. CDR3 protein: CAISASAGESYNEQFF. The CDR3 nucleotides read TGTGCCATCAGTGCGTCAGCGGGAGAGTCCTACAATGAGCAGTTCTTC.

The chain has TRBV28 and TRBJ2-7, with D perhaps TRBD1 or TRBD2 (5 bases each). There are 15 residues in the CDR3. The V and J ends lost 4 bases and 0 bases respectively, with 13 bases between them. CDR1 is MDHEN and CDR2 is SYDVKM in the germline V gene. CDR3 sequence reads: CASSWGTGPSYEQYF. CDR3 in DNA: TGTGCCAGCAGTTGGGGAACGGGACCCTCCTACGAGCAGTACTTC.

The chain uses TRBV15 and TRBJ1-4; D may be TRBD1 (6 bases). The CDR3 sequence is 15 residues long. With 0 bases removed from V and 8 bases from J, the gap between germline ends came to 13 bases. Germline values: CDR1 LNHNV, CDR2 YYDKDF (reference sequence). The CDR3 reads CATSRDTGGREKLFF. The CDR3 bases are TGTGCCACCAGCAGAGATACCGGGGGGCGGGAAAAACTGTTTTTT.

This chain links TRBV5-1 with TRBJ2-7; 9 nucleotides align to TRBD2. Trimming cost V 2 bases and J 4 bases; bases outside gene matches: 7. CDR1 and CDR2 from the germline V gene are SGHRS and YFSETQ. This CDR3 is 15 amino acids long. The CDR3 sequence is CASSFGGLAGYEQYF. For the CDR3, the DNA is TGCGCCAGCAGCTTTGGTGGGCTAGCGGGATACGAGCAGTACTTC.

This clone was picked up one time. The V gene is TRBV19, the J gene TRBJ2-1; 14 bases agree with TRBD2. J gave up 9 bases and V 4 bases, and 11 bases lay outside the gene matches. Per germline, CDR1 LNHDA and CDR2 SQIVND (reference sequence). The CDR3 is made up of 17 amino acids. CDR3 loop: CASSNLGLAGVSAEQFF. DNA for the CDR3: TGTGCCAGTAGTAACCTGGGACTAGCGGGAGTCTCGGCTGAGCAGTTCTTC.

The V and J genes are TRBV27 and TRBJ1-2; 9 bases map to TRBD1. V was pared by 3 bases and J by 4 bases, with 6 bases of the junction left unmatched. This CDR3 has 15 residues. Germline CDR1 is MNHEY and CDR2 is SMNVEV (reference sequence). This chain's CDR3 is CASSFLGQGLYGYTF. Here the CDR3 DNA reads TGTGCCAGCAGTTTCTTGGGACAGGGACTCTATGGCTACACCTTC.

V gene TRBV5-1 combines with J gene TRBJ2-7; 11 positions match TRBD2. The length of the CDR3 is 15 residues. CDR1 SGHRS and CDR2 YFSETQ come from the germline V gene. V was pared by 0 bases and J by 3 bases, with 2 bases of the junction left unmatched. The CDR3 nucleotides read TGCGCCAGCAGCTTGGCGACTAGCGGGATCTACGAGCAGTACTTC. This sequence encodes CASSLATSGIYEQYF.

The rearrangement joins TRBV2 to TRBJ2-7; D remains ambiguous. The germline V gene has CDR1 SNHLY and CDR2 FYNNEI. V was shortened by 6 bases and J by 2 bases, with 11 bases between the two germline ends. The CDR3 runs to 13 residues. DNA of the CDR3: TGTGCCAGCAGCGGCCGCCGTCCCTACGAGCAGTACTTC. It yields the protein CASSGRRPYEQYF.

This sequence joins TRBV5-6 and TRBJ2-7, with D tentatively TRBD1 or TRBD2 (5 bases each). The ends were cut back, 7 bases at V and 4 bases at J, with 18 bases in the middle. CDR1 is SGHDT, CDR2 YYEEEE, per germline. This CDR3 is 14 amino acids long. The CDR3 region is CASGGRMGLYEQYF. The CDR3 nucleotides read TGTGCCAGCGGGGGACGAATGGGGCTTTACGAGCAGTACTTC.

This chain uses TRBV19 with TRBJ1-4, with TRBD1 matching over 7 bases. The V gene end was trimmed by 3 bases and the J gene end by 3 bases; junction bases not matched to a gene: 4. CDR3 length equals 15 residues. CDR1 LNHDA and CDR2 SQIVND come from the germline V gene (reference sequence). CDR3 sequence (DNA): TGTGCCAGTAGTATCCAGGGACAGCCTAATGAAAAACTGTTTTTT. It is translated as CASSIQGQPNEKLFF.

The chain combines TRBV6-5 with TRBJ1-1; 9 bases align to TRBD1. V shed 6 bases, J shed 0 bases, and the junction held 2 bases outside the gene matches. The CDR3 spans 14 residues. Germline CDR1 is MNHEY and CDR2 is SVGAGI. In DNA, the CDR3 is TGTGCCAGCAGGCGACAGGGGGTGAACACTGAAGCTTTCTTT. Its protein is CASRRQGVNTEAFF.

About this clone itself: This sample also contains other DNA sequences that code for the same CDR3. The DNA of the CDR3 is TGTGCCAGCAGTCGACTAGCGGGAGTCACCGGGGAGCTGTTTTTT. It codes for CASSRLAGVTGELFF. The chain has TRBV2 and TRBJ2-2; 12 bases align to TRBD2. The germline gives CDR1 SNHLY, CDR2 FYNNEI. The V gene end was trimmed by 5 bases and the J gene end by 4 bases; junction bases not matched to a gene: 2. CDR3 length: 15 amino acids.

The gene calls are TRBV5-1 and TRBJ2-7; TRBD1 is a possible D gene (6 bases). V gave up 0 bases and J gave up 5 bases, with 18 bases separating them. This CDR3 has 16 residues. Per germline, CDR1 SGHRS and CDR2 YFSETQ. The CDR3 here is CASSLASLQGFDEQYF. CDR3 bases: TGCGCCAGCAGCTTGGCCAGTCTACAGGGTTTTGACGAGCAGTACTTC.

The chain couples TRBV5-1 to TRBJ2-3; possibly TRBD1 for D (6 bases). Germline V gene lookup returns CDR1 SGHRS and CDR2 YFSETQ. The CDR3 runs 17 residues. With 0 bases removed from V and 5 bases from J, the gap between germline ends came to 19 bases. CDR3 bases: TGCGCCAGCAGCTTGGGACTTGGCAGGGGAGCGGAAGATACGCAGTATTTT. Encoded protein: CASSLGLGRGAEDTQYF.